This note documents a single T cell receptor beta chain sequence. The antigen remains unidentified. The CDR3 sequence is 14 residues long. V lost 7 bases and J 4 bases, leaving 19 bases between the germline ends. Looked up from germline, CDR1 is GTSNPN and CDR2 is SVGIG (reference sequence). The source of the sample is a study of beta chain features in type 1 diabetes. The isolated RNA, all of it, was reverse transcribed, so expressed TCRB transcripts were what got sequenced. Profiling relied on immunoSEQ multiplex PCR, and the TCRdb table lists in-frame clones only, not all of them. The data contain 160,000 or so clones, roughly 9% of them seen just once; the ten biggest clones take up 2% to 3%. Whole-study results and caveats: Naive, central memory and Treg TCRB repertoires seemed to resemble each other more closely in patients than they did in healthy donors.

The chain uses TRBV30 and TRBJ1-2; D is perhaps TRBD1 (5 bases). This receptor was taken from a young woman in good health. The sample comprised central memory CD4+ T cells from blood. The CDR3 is CAYTLGLGGYGYTF. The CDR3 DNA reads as TGTGCCTACACTTTAGGGCTCGGGGGCTATGGCTACACCTTC.